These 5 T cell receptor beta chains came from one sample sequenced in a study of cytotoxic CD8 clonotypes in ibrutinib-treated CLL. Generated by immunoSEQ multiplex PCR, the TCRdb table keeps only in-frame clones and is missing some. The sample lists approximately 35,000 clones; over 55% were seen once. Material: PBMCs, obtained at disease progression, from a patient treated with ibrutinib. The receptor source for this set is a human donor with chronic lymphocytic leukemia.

This CDR3 reads CASSLVGSGQGIHTGELFF. The CDR3 region has the DNA TGTGCCAGCAGCTTAGTAGGAAGCGGCCAGGGGATCCACACCGGGGAGCTGTTTTTT. The chain recombines TRBV11-2 with TRBJ2-2; possible D gene TRBD1, 6 bases. The CDR3 extends over 19 amino acids. Germline V gene sequence: CDR1 SGHAT, CDR2 FQNNGV. V lost 1 base and J lost 3, with 21 bases in between.

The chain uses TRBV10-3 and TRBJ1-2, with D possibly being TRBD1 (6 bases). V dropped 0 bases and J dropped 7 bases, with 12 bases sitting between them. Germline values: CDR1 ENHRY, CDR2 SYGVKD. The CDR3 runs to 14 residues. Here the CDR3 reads CAISESGDIFGYTF. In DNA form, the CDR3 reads TGTGCCATCAGTGAGTCAGGGGACATTTTTGGCTACACCTTC.

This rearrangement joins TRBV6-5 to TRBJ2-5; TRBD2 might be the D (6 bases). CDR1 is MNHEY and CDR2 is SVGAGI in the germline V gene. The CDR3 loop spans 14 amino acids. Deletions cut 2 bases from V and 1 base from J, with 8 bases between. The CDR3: CASSYQTSQETQYF. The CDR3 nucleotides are TGTGCCAGCAGTTACCAGACTAGCCAAGAGACCCAGTACTTC.

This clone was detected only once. CDR3: CAISESHPGLAGGPREQYF. Written as DNA, the CDR3 is TGTGCCATCAGTGAGTCACATCCGGGACTAGCGGGGGGGCCAAGGGAGCAGTACTTC. This chain links TRBV10-3 with TRBJ2-7; 16 nucleotides align to TRBD2. Germline trimming cut 0 bases from V and 7 bases from J; bases unmatched to any gene: 12. Per germline, CDR1 ENHRY and CDR2 SYGVKD. CDR3 length equals 19 residues.

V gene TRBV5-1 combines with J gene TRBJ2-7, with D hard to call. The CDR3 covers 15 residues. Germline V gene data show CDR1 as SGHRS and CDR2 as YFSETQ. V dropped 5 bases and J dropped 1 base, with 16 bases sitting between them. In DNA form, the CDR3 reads TGCGCCAGCAGACCTCGGGCTACCTTATCCTACGAGCAGTACTTC. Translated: CASRPRATLSYEQYF.